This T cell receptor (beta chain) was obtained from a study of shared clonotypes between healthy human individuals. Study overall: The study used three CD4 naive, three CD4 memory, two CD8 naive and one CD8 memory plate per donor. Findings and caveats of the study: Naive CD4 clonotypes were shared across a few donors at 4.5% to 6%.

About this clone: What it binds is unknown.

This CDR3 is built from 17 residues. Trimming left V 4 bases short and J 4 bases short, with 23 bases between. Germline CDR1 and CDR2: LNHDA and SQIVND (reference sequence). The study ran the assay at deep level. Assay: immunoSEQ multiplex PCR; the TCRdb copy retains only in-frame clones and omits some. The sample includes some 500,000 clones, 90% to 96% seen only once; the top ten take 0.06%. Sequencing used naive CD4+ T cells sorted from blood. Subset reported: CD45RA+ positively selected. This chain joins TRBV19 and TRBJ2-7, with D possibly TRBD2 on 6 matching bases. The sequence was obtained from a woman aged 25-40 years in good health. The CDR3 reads CASSRAGTLQGPYEQYF. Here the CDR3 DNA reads TGTGCCAGTAGTAGAGCCGGGACTCTACAAGGCCCTTACGAGCAGTACTTC.